The clone carrying this TCR beta chain was seen only a few times. Its antigen is unknown. One end of the junction varies from germline; a read error may be responsible. The data derive from a study of beta chain features in type 1 diabetes. Study-wide findings and caveats: In every one of the four CD4+ subsets, TCRB CDR3s were moderately but significantly shorter in Type 1 diabetes patients.

Of the isolated RNA, all was reverse transcribed, and so the sequenced material was expressed TCRB transcripts. Profiling relied on immunoSEQ multiplex PCR, and the TCRdb table lists in-frame clones only, not all of them. The sample includes 350,000 to 400,000 clones, about 15% of them seen just once. This clonotype was obtained from a woman between 18 and 29 years old in good health. The sequencing input was naive CD4+ T cells from blood.

CDR3 bases: TGCAGCGTCTCCTCCCGGGGGGACAACGAGCAGTTCTTC. It encodes CSVSSRGDNEQFF. The chain has TRBV29-1 and TRBJ2-1; possible D gene TRBD2, 7 bases. Germline-derived CDR1 and CDR2 are SQVTM and ANQGSEA. This CDR3 spans 13 amino acids.